A single sample is the source of the 13 T cell receptor beta chains below, sequenced in a study of cytomegalovirus exposure and HLA in healthy donors. PCR amplification relied on 60 Vbeta primers (plus 13 Jbeta primers). TCRdb keeps only in-frame clones here, not all; method: immunoSEQ multiplex PCR. The table lists some 140,000 clones, 80% of them singletons. The sequenced sample consisted of PBMCs. The source of these receptors is a woman between 35 and 50 years old in good health and CMV-seropositive.

V gene TRBV10-2 combines with J gene TRBJ2-2; 7 positions match TRBD1. With 2 bases clipped from V and 6 bases from J, the junction kept 3 bases outside the gene matches. CDR1 WSHSY and CDR2 SAAADI come from the germline V gene. CDR3 length equals 14 residues. In nucleotides, the CDR3 is TGCGCCAGCAGTGAGAGAGGGGGCTCCGGGGAGCTGTTTTTT. It translates to CASSERGGSGELFF.

The chain uses TRBV19 and TRBJ1-1; 7 bases match TRBD1. V trimming: 3 bases; J trimming: 4 bases; junction bases outside the gene matches: 14. This CDR3 is 17 amino acids long. CDR1 and CDR2 from the germline V gene are LNHDA and SQIVND (reference sequence). CDR3 sequence (DNA): TGTGCCAGTAGTATTCGATCGGTGACAGGGTGGGCCACTGAAGCTTTCTTT. Its translation is CASSIRSVTGWATEAFF.

CDR3 bases: TGTGCCAGCAGCGGAGGGGCGGGGAGCTATGGCTACACCTTC. Its protein is CASSGGAGSYGYTF. V usage is TRBV5-6 and J usage is TRBJ1-2, with D possibly TRBD1 on 5 matching bases. The CDR3 has 14 residues. V shed 4 bases and J shed 4 bases, with 14 bases lying between them. CDR1 and CDR2 from the germline V gene are SGHDT and YYEEEE.

V is TRBV9 and J is TRBJ2-7; D uncertain. Germline assignment: CDR1 SGDLS and CDR2 YYNGEE. Trimming shortened V by 0 bases and J by 2 bases, and 12 bases separated the two germline ends. The CDR3 extends over 15 amino acids. This CDR3 reads CASSVGAETTYEQYF. For the CDR3, the DNA is TGTGCCAGCAGCGTAGGGGCAGAAACAACCTACGAGCAGTACTTC.

The chain joins TRBV5-1 to TRBJ2-1; 11 bases are shared with TRBD1. This CDR3 is 14 amino acids long. Losses at the gene ends were 7 bases for V and 3 bases for J; bases not matched to a gene: 3. In germline, CDR1 is SGHRS, CDR2 YFSETQ. The CDR3 sequence: CASAGTGGYNEQFF. CDR3 nucleotide sequence: TGCGCCAGCGCCGGGACAGGGGGCTACAATGAGCAGTTCTTC.

The V and J genes are TRBV5-6 and TRBJ1-2, with D uncertain. From germline, CDR1 is SGHDT and CDR2 YYEEEE. V dropped 2 bases and J dropped 8 bases, with 7 bases sitting between them. This CDR3 has 11 residues. The CDR3 DNA reads as TGTGCCAGCAGCTTAGTTGGCGGCTACACCTTC. Translated: CASSLVGGYTF. Based on the CDR3 plus reference TRBV5-6 and TRBJ1-2, the full variable domain is DAGVTQSPTHLIKTRGQQVTLRCSPKSGHDTVSWYQQALGQGPQFIFQYYEEEERQRGNFPDRFSGHQFPNYSSELNVNALLLGDSALYLCASSLVGGYTFGSGTRLTVV.

This rearrangement joins TRBV11-3 to TRBJ1-2; D possibly corresponds to TRBD1 (5 bases). There are 16 residues in the CDR3. CDR1 and CDR2 from the germline V gene are SGHNT and YENEEA. Trimming shortened V by 5 bases and J by 7 bases, and 23 bases separated the two germline ends. CDR3 sequence reads: CASSHQGGGLRGGYTF. The CDR3, as DNA: TGTGCCAGCAGCCACCAGGGCGGAGGGCTCCGCGGTGGCTACACCTTC.

The V gene is TRBV7-8, the J gene TRBJ1-4, with no clear D. This CDR3 is 12 amino acids long. CDR1 and CDR2 from the germline V gene are SGHVS and FQNEAQ. V lost 1 base to trimming and J lost 6 bases, with 3 bases between them. Here the CDR3 DNA reads TGTGCCAGCAGCTTAGTATATGAAAAACTGTTTTTT. Amino acid sequence: CASSLVYEKLFF.

Remarks on this clone: At one end, the junction sequence differs from germline, possibly due to a read error. This chain connects TRBV2 to TRBJ2-7, with D uncertain. The germline V gene encodes CDR1 SNHLY and CDR2 FYNNEI. The CDR3 sequence is 12 residues long. The CDR3 reads CASVWSGPPLTF. CDR3 DNA sequence: TGTGCCAGCGTATGGTCAGGCCCCCCCCTGACCTTC.

This clone was seen more than once but under ten times. The CDR3 nucleotides read TGTGCCACCAGCAGAGAGAGGGGGTGGGGGGACAGGAAGGTGACTGAAGCTTTCTTT. Encoded protein: CATSRERGWGDRKVTEAFF. The rearrangement joins TRBV15 to TRBJ1-1; the match to TRBD1 covers 8 bases. CDR3 size: 19 residues. The V segment lost 0 bases and the J segment 5 bases; nucleotides outside the gene matches: 17. Germline assignment: CDR1 LNHNV and CDR2 YYDKDF (reference sequence).

Only a few counts were recorded for this clone. The CDR3 DNA is TGTGCCAGCGGCGGACAGGACTTCGATACGCAGTATTTT. It is translated as CASGGQDFDTQYF. This rearrangement joins TRBV2 to TRBJ2-3; 7 bases are a match to TRBD1. V trimming: 8 bases; J trimming: 6 bases; junction bases outside the gene matches: 8. The CDR3 runs to 13 residues. CDR1 and CDR2 from the germline V gene are SNHLY and FYNNEI.

This chain links TRBV7-9 with TRBJ2-2; 13 nucleotides match TRBD2. Looked up from germline, CDR1 is SEHNR and CDR2 is FQNEAQ (reference sequence). The CDR3 spans 17 residues. V trimming: 4 bases; J trimming: 0 bases; junction bases outside the gene matches: 2. This chain's CDR3 is CASSSGLAGPNTGELFF. The CDR3, as DNA: TGTGCCAGCAGCTCGGGACTAGCGGGGCCGAACACCGGGGAGCTGTTTTTT.

This sequence joins TRBV27 and TRBJ1-2; 8 bases are shared with TRBD1. This CDR3 comprises 14 residues. V trimming: 4 bases; J trimming: 7 bases; junction bases outside the gene matches: 8. Germline CDR1 reads MNHEY; CDR2 reads SMNVEV (reference sequence). In nucleotides, the CDR3 is TGTGCCAGCAGTTACACAGGGGGAGGATCTGGCTACACCTTC. Amino acids: CASSYTGGGSGYTF.